Listed below are T cell receptor beta chains from one sample, sequenced in a study of early T cells in non-severe SARS-CoV-2 infection. TCRdb called the 5' RACE reads again in MiXCR, with one record for every CDR3 protein. The top ten clones hold around 9.4% of a sample with tens of thousands of distinct CDR3 sequences, 7% to 9% of them seen once. The sample consisted of whole blood. These receptors all come from an adult who was a healthcare worker with PCR-confirmed SARS-CoV-2 infection or an uninfected control (not recorded which). Each CDR3 is given with its conserved first and last residue. The D gene is left open where the match is weak. Size is omitted from some rows. Given values are once, few, many or a class for expanded clones.

v_call	clone_size	j_call	d_call	cdr3_aa	cdr3_nt
TRBV6-6	.	TRBJ2-3	.	CASSYTKASDTQYF	TGTGCCAGCAGTTATACCAAGGCGTCAGATACGCAGTATTTT
TRBV7-6	many	TRBJ2-7	TRBD1	CASSPGTGAHEQYF	TGTGCCAGCAGCCCCGGGACAGGGGCCCACGAGCAGTACTTC
TRBV6-5	few	TRBJ1-2	.	CASSSRDNSGYTF	TGTGCCAGCAGTTCTCGGGACAATTCTGGCTACACCTTC
TRBV20-1	many	TRBJ2-5	TRBD2	CSAGEPSGRTQYF	TGCAGTGCCGGGGAGCCTAGCGGCCGGACCCAGTACTTC
TRBV28	many	TRBJ2-1	TRBD2	CASSQLAGGYNEQFF	TGTGCCAGCAGTCAACTAGCGGGAGGATACAATGAGCAGTTCTTC
TRBV6-6	few	TRBJ1-5	TRBD1	CASSYSRQGFSNQPQHF	TGTGCCAGCAGTTACTCGAGACAGGGGTTTAGCAATCAGCCCCAGCATTTT
TRBV7-3	few	TRBJ2-5	TRBD1	CASSSGQGRRETQYF	TGTGCCAGCAGCTCGGGACAGGGGAGGCGAGAGACCCAGTACTTC
TRBV29-1	few	TRBJ2-2	.	CSVELRHRLAGELFF	TGCAGCGTTGAACTGCGACATCGCCTTGCCGGGGAGCTGTTTTTT
TRBV4-1	many	TRBJ2-7	.	CASSQDRGLTYSYEQYF	TGCGCCAGCAGCCAAGATAGGGGACTGACGTACTCCTACGAGCAGTACTTC
TRBV5-4	.	TRBJ1-5	.	CASSSKPWREVSGNQPQHF	TGTGCCAGCAGCTCCAAACCTTGGAGGGAGGTTTCGGGCAATCAGCCCCAGCATTTT
TRBV6-5	.	TRBJ2-1	TRBD1	CASSNADRGGNEQFF	TGTGCCAGCAGCAACGCGGACAGGGGTGGGAATGAGCAGTTCTTC
TRBV29-1	.	TRBJ1-5	.	CSVRDSNQPQHF	TGCAGCGTAAGGGACAGCAATCAGCCCCAGCATTTT
TRBV14	few	TRBJ2-7	.	CASSRGGVLYEQYF	TGTGCCAGCAGCCGGGGCGGGGTCCTCTACGAGCAGTACTTC
TRBV7-9	many	TRBJ2-7	TRBD1	CASSPGTGVPYEQYF	TGTGCCAGCAGCCCAGGGACAGGGGTCCCCTACGAGCAGTACTTC
TRBV7-9	few	TRBJ1-1	.	CASSLGHTANTEAFF	TGTGCCAGCAGCTTAGGGCACACAGCTAACACTGAAGCTTTCTTT
TRBV20-1	many	TRBJ2-7	TRBD1	CSAREQGGRPYEQYF	TGCAGTGCTAGAGAACAGGGGGGAAGGCCTTACGAGCAGTACTTC
TRBV19	large	TRBJ2-1	.	CASRPEPDQWFSYNEQFF	TGTGCCAGTCGCCCGGAACCCGACCAGTGGTTCTCCTACAATGAGCAGTTCTTC
TRBV12-3/TRBV12-4	many	TRBJ1-1	TRBD1	CASRYGTGGTEAFF	TGTGCCAGCAGATATGGGACAGGGGGTACTGAAGCTTTCTTT
TRBV18	.	TRBJ1-1	.	CAGSPQGARAFSEAFF	TGTGCCGGCTCACCCCAAGGAGCCAGGGCATTCTCTGAAGCTTTCTTT
TRBV15	few	TRBJ2-4	TRBD1	CATSSGQGAAKNIQYF	TGTGCCACCAGCAGTGGACAGGGGGCTGCCAAAAACATTCAGTACTTC
TRBV20-1	.	TRBJ1-2	.	CSPPLTGYTF	TGCAGTCCCCCCTTGACCGGCTACACCTTC
TRBV7-9	.	TRBJ2-1	TRBD1	CASSFGTGGMAQFF	TGTGCCAGCAGCTTCGGGACAGGGGGAATGGCGCAGTTCTTC
TRBV6-5	few	TRBJ1-2	.	CASSYSRNYGYTF	TGTGCCAGCAGTTACTCGAGGAACTATGGCTACACCTTC
TRBV7-9	few	TRBJ1-2	.	CASSTSSYGYTF	TGTGCCAGCAGCACCAGCTCTTATGGCTACACCTTC
TRBV9	few	TRBJ2-5	.	CVSSTAGQETQYF	TGTGTCAGCAGCACCGCGGGCCAAGAGACCCAGTACTTC
TRBV27	few	TRBJ1-2	TRBD1	CASSFHRGTGYTF	TGTGCCAGCAGTTTCCACAGGGGGACTGGCTACACCTTC
TRBV29-1	.	TRBJ2-5	.	CSVDRVLLETQYF	TGCAGCGTTGACAGGGTTTTGTTAGAGACCCAGTACTTC
TRBV7-6	few	TRBJ1-1	.	CASSLGAPTAEAFF	TGTGCCAGCAGCTTAGGCGCCCCGACAGCAGAAGCTTTCTTT
TRBV6-4	.	TRBJ2-1	.	CASSPTGDKNEQFF	TGTGCCAGCAGTCCTACGGGGGATAAGAATGAGCAGTTCTTC
TRBV5-6	few	TRBJ2-5	.	CASSSRDSQLQETQYF	TGTGCCAGCAGCTCCCGGGACTCCCAACTCCAAGAGACCCAGTACTTC
TRBV4-1	many	TRBJ2-7	.	CASSHLQGRYEQYF	TGCGCCAGCAGCCACCTACAGGGCCGCTACGAGCAGTACTTC
TRBV3-1	many	TRBJ2-7	TRBD2	CASSQGGLAETYEQYF	TGTGCCAGCAGCCAAGGGGGACTAGCGGAGACCTACGAGCAGTACTTC
TRBV5-1	many	TRBJ2-2	.	CASSLGVGPTYTGELFF	TGCGCCAGCAGCTTGGGCGTAGGGCCAACGTACACCGGGGAGCTGTTTTTT
TRBV25-1	many	TRBJ2-3	.	CASREGMGADTQYF	TGTGCCAGCAGGGAGGGGATGGGGGCAGATACGCAGTATTTT
TRBV5-4	few	TRBJ2-5	.	CASMAASRLETQYF	TGTGCCAGCATGGCAGCCTCTCGGTTAGAGACCCAGTACTTC
TRBV5-7	few	TRBJ1-4	TRBD1	CASTDRAEKLFF	TGTGCCAGCACAGACAGGGCTGAAAAACTGTTTTTT
TRBV20-1	.	TRBJ2-7	.	CSAVRGTAYEQYF	TGCAGTGCTGTCCGAGGCACCGCCTACGAGCAGTACTTC
TRBV28	many	TRBJ2-1	TRBD2	CASSLPGLAGNNEQFF	TGTGCCAGCAGTTTACCGGGACTAGCGGGGAACAATGAGCAGTTCTTC
TRBV20-1	many	TRBJ1-5	TRBD1	CSAGQGNQPQHF	TGCAGTGCCGGACAGGGCAATCAGCCCCAGCATTTT
TRBV7-2	few	TRBJ1-6	TRBD1	CASSLEGAGGWSPLHF	TGTGCCAGCAGCTTAGAGGGGGCGGGCGGCTGGTCACCCCTCCACTTT
TRBV18	.	TRBJ2-5	.	CASSPEGRGETQYF	TGTGCCAGCTCACCGGAGGGCAGGGGAGAGACCCAGTACTTC
TRBV28	many	TRBJ1-1	.	CASSLDSLEAFF	TGTGCCAGCAGCTTGGACAGCCTTGAAGCTTTCTTT
TRBV20-1	many	TRBJ2-7	TRBD1	CSARTGTGISYEQYF	TGCAGTGCTAGGACCGGGACAGGAATTTCCTACGAGCAGTACTTC